This entry concerns a single T cell receptor beta chain. Its antigen target is currently unknown. No base quality information exists; no much larger clone differs at one position. V loses 9 bases, J loses 8 bases, and the germline ends lie 20 bases apart. The CDR3, cysteine through phenylalanine, is 14 amino acids long. Just the 42-base CDR3 DNA is kept, in frame starting at base 1. As encoded in the germline V gene, CDR1 is SGHAT while CDR2 is FQNNGV. The data belong to a study of post-analysis software for immune sequencing data (dated by TCRdb to between 2014 and 2017). About the investigation overall: Recorded disease courses included relapsing-remitting, secondary progressive and progressive-relapsing multiple sclerosis, with some patients lacking subtype annotation. The patient repertoires were set against roughly eleven previously published healthy control repertoires from donors whose ages ranged from roughly 6 to 26 years. A subset of samples was prepared in parallel using single-end sample barcoding, then pooled and co-amplified after Illumina adapter ligation. The investigation overall reported the following: The control group was slightly older than the multiple sclerosis patient group. Significantly lower normalized Chao1 diversity was found in multiple sclerosis patients than in controls, suggesting substantial peripheral T-cell clonal expansion. Four or five TRBV segments, including TRBV5-6, TRBV5-1 and TRBV20-1, were significantly more frequent in patients than controls. Strong co-clustering of samples prepared in the same batch was shown by direct clustering with F measure, prompting a batch-effect correction.

TCR beta repertoires were profiled from peripheral blood of 13 young patients with multiple sclerosis to demonstrate the VDJtools post-analysis software. Multiple sclerosis patients were children and adolescents aged about 6 to 17 years. Libraries were constructed by PCR. The sequencer listed for this sample is Illumina HiSeq 2500. Unique molecular identifiers were incorporated into TCR beta cDNA libraries to reduce PCR and sequencing biases. Every 1 to 10 million input T cells yielded 500,000 or so cDNA molecules, meaning each molecule approximated one T cell. The same protocol used for the earlier healthy control dataset was applied to prepare and sequence the patient libraries. Samples belonging to the same batch were prepared together, multiplexed and sequenced on a shared HiSeq lane. Per the authors' processing: Raw barcoded reads were processed with MIGEC, and single-read molecular identifier groups were discarded before consensus assembly and CDR3 extraction. Clonotype tables were post-analysed with VDJtools, and diversity was normalized by down-sampling all datasets to the smallest sample size. To correct batch-related cross-sample contamination, repertoire overlap clustering matched CDR3 amino acid sequences but not nucleotide sequences. TCRdb trimmed the raw reads at Q25, called clones with MiXCR and kept productive beta chains. A single entry per CDR3 protein holds the most common genes and DNA from its merged rows. The V and J calls, along with clone size, are taken from TCRdb and not from the paper's own processing. Here the sample has hundreds of thousands of distinct CDR3 sequences; more than 50% occur a single time. About 11% of the sample is in the top ten clones.

The sequenced sample consisted of blood. The clonotype was recovered from a girl aged 2 to 9 with multiple sclerosis. This sequence uses TRBV11-2 and TRBJ2-1; a tentative D call is TRBD2 (7 bases match). The CDR3 region: CASVRGGPKDEQFF. The DNA reads as follows: TGTGCCAGTGTAAGGGGGGGCCCTAAGGATGAGCAGTTCTTC. The entire variable domain, with the stretches around the CDR3 drawn from the reference TRBV11-2 and TRBJ2-1 proteins, is EAGVAQSPRYKIIEKRQSVAFWCNPISGHATLYWYQQILGQGPKLLIQFQNNGVVDDSQLPKDRFSAERLKGVDSTLKIQPAKLEDSAVYLCASVRGGPKDEQFFGPGTRLTVL.